This is a list of T cell receptor beta chains from one sample in a study of T cell repertoires in cytomegalovirus infection. One entry per CDR3 protein, called by TCRdb with MiXCR from the reads. This table has 150,000 to 200,000 distinct CDR3 sequences, roughly 9.8% appearing once. The sample comprised PBMCs. These receptors were taken from a human donor in good health (CMV status not recorded). Some clones in this sample may be carry-over from other donors' samples. Each CDR3 is given with its conserved first and last residue. A D gene is named only where the DNA matches it firmly. Only some rows state a clone size, as once, few, many or a class for expanded clones.

TRBV29-1,NA,NA,TRBJ2-6,TGCAGCGTTCGCTGGAGTGGGAGCAGGGCCAACGTCCTGACTTTC,CSVRWSGSRANVLTF
TRBV2,NA,many,TRBJ1-2,TGTGCCAGCAGCGAAGAGTTCTATGGCTACACCTTC,CASSEEFYGYTF
TRBV29-1,TRBD2,few,TRBJ2-2,TGCAGCGCCGGGACTAGCGGGACCGGGGAGCTGTTTTTT,CSAGTSGTGELFF
TRBV20-1,NA,many,TRBJ1-1,TGCAGTGCTAGGGGGGGGGCGGGCACTGAAGCTTTCTTT,CSARGGAGTEAFF
TRBV27,NA,few,TRBJ1-1,TGTGCCAGCAGAACTACCCGACGGGGCCTTAGCCATATGAACACTGAAGCTTTCTTT,CASRTTRRGLSHMNTEAFF
TRBV4-3,NA,NA,TRBJ2-2,TGCGCCAGCAGCCAAGATTGGACGTTGGACCGGGAGCTGTTTTTT,CASSQDWTLDRELFF
TRBV19,TRBD2,many,TRBJ2-1,TGTGCCGGGCGGGGGACTCTCACCTACAATGAGCAGTTCTTC,CAGRGTLTYNEQFF
TRBV5-1,TRBD2,few,TRBJ2-1,TGCGCCAGCAGCTCGGGACTAGCGGCCCGGGTTGAGCAGTTCTTC,CASSSGLAARVEQFF
TRBV6-5,NA,few,TRBJ1-1,TGTGCCAGCAGTTTGGATACCAGGGGTAACACTGAAGCTTTCTTT,CASSLDTRGNTEAFF
TRBV7-2,TRBD2,many,TRBJ2-3,TGTGCCAGCACCACAGGAGTAGCGGGAGGCCCCAGTCGCCCAGATACGCAGTATTTT,CASTTGVAGGPSRPDTQYF
TRBV25-1,TRBD2,few,TRBJ2-1,TGTGCCAGCAGTGATCTGACTAGCGGGAGGGGGGATGAGCAGTTCTTC,CASSDLTSGRGDEQFF
TRBV7-2,NA,many,TRBJ1-6,TGTGCCAGCAGCTTAGAGGCGCGCAGGGGAGGTTCACCCCTCCACTTT,CASSLEARRGGSPLHF
TRBV20-1,TRBD1,few,TRBJ1-5,TGCAGTGCCGACAGGGAAGGGGCTAGCAATCAGCCCCAGCATTTT,CSADREGASNQPQHF
TRBV7-2,NA,many,TRBJ1-2,TGTGCCAGCAGCTTAGCGGAGGGTGGCTACACCTTC,CASSLAEGGYTF
TRBV6-2/TRBV6-3,TRBD2,many,TRBJ2-5,TGTGCCAGCAGTAGAGGACTAGCGGGACCCCCGGGCCAAGAGACCCAGTACTTC,CASSRGLAGPPGQETQYF
TRBV6-2/TRBV6-3,TRBD1,many,TRBJ1-1,TGTGCCAGCAGGAAGATTTATGGACAGGACAAGGGTGAAGCTTTCTTT,CASRKIYGQDKGEAFF
TRBV29-1,TRBD1,few,TRBJ1-1,TGCAGCGTTGGGGACAGGGGTGGTATCAACACTGAAGCTTTCTTT,CSVGDRGGINTEAFF
TRBV2,TRBD2,many,TRBJ2-7,TGTGCCAGCAGGGGTCCTCTCGGACTAGCGGGAGTAGGGGAGCAGTACTTC,CASRGPLGLAGVGEQYF
TRBV7-3,NA,NA,TRBJ2-7,TGTGCCAGCAGCTCCCCGCTTAACGTGAGTTACGAGCAGTACTTC,CASSSPLNVSYEQYF
TRBV11-2,TRBD2,few,TRBJ2-2,TGTGCCAGCAGCTACTTGAGCGGGAGGTCGACCGGGGAGCTGTTTTTT,CASSYLSGRSTGELFF
TRBV27,TRBD1,many,TRBJ1-5,TGTGCCAGCACCCGCAGGGGGCGCGGTGGTCAGCCCCAGCATTTT,CASTRRGRGGQPQHF
TRBV11-2,NA,NA,TRBJ1-2,TGTGCCAGCAGCTTAGCCAGGGGCCTGGCCTATGGCTACACCTTC,CASSLARGLAYGYTF
TRBV7-2,TRBD1,many,TRBJ2-5,TGTGCCAGCAGCTTAGCGGTCGTAGGGGGCCTAAGGGCCCAGTACTTC,CASSLAVVGGLRAQYF
TRBV7-2,NA,many,TRBJ1-1,TGTGCCAGCAGCCCGGTAACAGGGCGCGCTTTCTTT,CASSPVTGRAFF
TRBV6-2/TRBV6-3,NA,many,TRBJ1-2,TGTGCCACCCGACGGGCCGGAGGGGACTATGGCTACACCTTC,CATRRAGGDYGYTF
TRBV30,TRBD1,NA,TRBJ2-2,TGTGCCTGGAACGGGGACAGCAAGACCGGGGAGCTGTTTTTT,CAWNGDSKTGELFF
TRBV20-1,NA,NA,TRBJ1-5,TGCAGTGCTAGTCGACAGGCTAATCAGCCCCAGCATTTT,CSASRQANQPQHF
TRBV7-9,TRBD2,many,TRBJ2-5,TGTGCCAGCAGCTCGACGGTCGCGGGGGTAGAGACCCAGTACTTC,CASSSTVAGVETQYF
TRBV28,NA,many,TRBJ1-2,TGTGCCAGCAGTTCCGGGGGTCTTGGCTACACCTTC,CASSSGGLGYTF
TRBV20-1,NA,many,TRBJ2-7,TGCAGTGCTAGAGCGCCAGGGGGGAACCACGAGCAGTACTTC,CSARAPGGNHEQYF
TRBV9,TRBD1,NA,TRBJ2-7,TGTGCCAGCAGCTTAGTCGATACCGGGACAGGGAGGCACGAGCAGTACTTC,CASSLVDTGTGRHEQYF
TRBV20-1,NA,many,TRBJ2-7,TGCAGTGCTTGGACGGACCCATACGAGCAGTACTTC,CSAWTDPYEQYF
TRBV5-4,NA,few,TRBJ1-1,TGTGCCAGCAGCTTGGGGAGCAGGTACGGGGACACTGAAGCTTTCTTT,CASSLGSRYGDTEAFF
TRBV12-3/TRBV12-4,NA,NA,TRBJ2-1,TGTGCCAGCAGATCCGGGGACACACGGACGAATGAGCAGTTCTTC,CASRSGDTRTNEQFF
TRBV6-2/TRBV6-3,TRBD2,many,TRBJ2-1,TGTGCCAGCAGTTTCGCCCTAGCGGGAGGGTCGGATGAGCAGTTCTTC,CASSFALAGGSDEQFF
TRBV7-9,NA,few,TRBJ2-5,TGTGCCAGCAGCAGCACAAGTTTGCGGGAGACCCAGTACTTC,CASSSTSLRETQYF
TRBV7-7,TRBD1,many,TRBJ2-7,TGTGCTAGCAGCACGGACAGGGGAGGCGAGCAGTACTTC,CASSTDRGGEQYF
TRBV2,TRBD2,few,TRBJ2-7,TGTGCCAGCAGCCAACAGGGACTAGCAATCAACGAGCAGTACTTC,CASSQQGLAINEQYF
TRBV7-9,NA,many,TRBJ2-7,TGTGCCAGCAGCTTAATGAGTAGCGAGCAGTACTTC,CASSLMSSEQYF
TRBV7-2,TRBD2,many,TRBJ2-5,TGTGCCAGCAGCTCGACTAGCGGGGGCCTTTCGTCCCAGTACTTC,CASSSTSGGLSSQYF
TRBV7-2,TRBD2,few,TRBJ2-3,TGTGCCAGCAGCTTACGGGGGGTGAGGCTGGCAGATACGCAGTATTTT,CASSLRGVRLADTQYF
TRBV7-2,NA,many,TRBJ2-1,TGTGCCAGCAGCTTAGCGATTGTGGGTAGCTCCTACAATGAGCAGTTCTTC,CASSLAIVGSSYNEQFF
TRBV7-2,NA,many,TRBJ2-2,TGTGCCAGCAGCTTAGCTTCACATAACACCGGGGAGCTGTTTTTT,CASSLASHNTGELFF
TRBV6-2/TRBV6-3,TRBD1,NA,TRBJ1-1,TGTGCCAGCACAGCGACAGGGGGCACTGAAGCTTTCTTT,CASTATGGTEAFF
TRBV7-9,TRBD1,NA,TRBJ2-5,TGTGCCAGCAGCCCGGGGACAGGGCCAGAGACCCAGTACTTC,CASSPGTGPETQYF
TRBV4-3,NA,once,TRBJ1-4,TGCGCCAGCAGCCAAGATCTCAGGGGACTGGTCACTAATGAAAAACTGTTTTTT,CASSQDLRGLVTNEKLFF
TRBV20-1,TRBD2,few,TRBJ2-5,TGCAGTGCTAGTGGTACTAGCGGGGGGAGTACAAGATCGACCCAGTACTTC,CSASGTSGGSTRSTQYF
TRBV29-1,TRBD2,NA,TRBJ2-1,TGCAGCGTTGAATTACTAGCGGGGGTTTACAATGGGCAGTTCTTC,CSVELLAGVYNGQFF
TRBV7-9,NA,many,TRBJ1-1,TGTGCCAGCAGCCCCCCCGAGGGGGGATCCACTGAAGCTTTCTTT,CASSPPEGGSTEAFF
TRBV28,TRBD1,NA,TRBJ2-5,TGTGCCAGCAGTTTCGGGGACAGTTGGCACTTC,CASSFGDSWHF
TRBV9,NA,few,TRBJ2-1,TGTGCCAGCAGCGTAGAGGGGCGGGTCTACAATGAGCAGTTCTTC,CASSVEGRVYNEQFF
TRBV18,NA,many,TRBJ1-1,TGTGCCAGCTCACCCAGTAGGGCAGCACCTGAAGCTTTCTTT,CASSPSRAAPEAFF
TRBV7-2,TRBD1,many,TRBJ1-2,TGTGCCAGCAGCTTAGACCGGACAGGGGGGGATGGCTACACCTTC,CASSLDRTGGDGYTF
TRBV5-5,NA,many,TRBJ1-5,TGTGCCAGCAGCTGGGGGTCTAGCAATCAGCCCCAGCATTTT,CASSWGSSNQPQHF
TRBV20-1,TRBD1,many,TRBJ2-3,TGCAGTGCAGACAGGGGTAGCACAGATACGCAGTATTTT,CSADRGSTDTQYF